The entry below describes one T cell receptor (beta chain). Its antigen is undetermined. It was from resections taken during corrective heart surgery that the thymus tissue came. Finnish infants who were healthy and having corrective surgery for congenital heart defects made up the donors. Germline loops: CDR1 SEHNR, CDR2 FQNEAQ (reference sequence). Trimming stripped 3 bases from V and 7 bases from J, with 7 bases between. The CDR3 loop spans 12 amino acids. The data belong to a study of human thymus T cells. Overall study findings and caveats: Related research described strongly overlapping thymic repertoires in unrelated people. V and J gene usage appeared biased in thymic and blood repertoires.

The data were produced by immunoSEQ multiplex PCR, yet TCRdb's version contains in-frame clones alone and is incomplete. The data show tens of thousands of clones, 90% to 95% seen once. The J gene is TRBJ1-5, the V gene TRBV7-9; D uncertain. The sequenced sample was thymus tissue. This sequence was found in a girl younger than two with a congenital heart defect but otherwise immunologically healthy. The CDR3 coding sequence is TGTGCCAGCAGCTTCGCGGGGCAGCCCCAGCATTTT. Encoded protein: CASSFAGQPQHF.